Listed below are T cell receptor beta chains from one sample, sequenced in a study of long-term antiretroviral therapy in people with HIV. Profiling relied on immunoSEQ multiplex PCR, and the TCRdb table lists in-frame clones only, not all of them. This sample has approximately 12,000 clones; 60% to 85% occur once, and the top ten carry around 10%. Specimen: unsorted PBMCs, collected 0.8 years before starting antiretroviral therapy. The receptors stem from a woman aged 40 to 49 with HIV. The CDR3 runs from the conserved cysteine through the conserved F or W. The D gene is left open where the match is weak. Clone size appears in some rows only: once, few, many, or a class for an expanded clone.

CDR3aa	CDR3nt	abundance	d_gene	v_gene	j_gene
CATSRVAGSDTQYF	TGTGCCACCAGCAGAGTGGCAGGGAGCGATACGCAGTATTTT	once	NA	TRBV15	TRBJ2-3
CASSTGGDEQYF	TGTGCCAGCAGTACAGGGGGGGACGAGCAGTACTTC	few	NA	TRBV28	TRBJ2-7
CAISPGQYEQYF	TGTGCCATCAGCCCCGGACAATACGAGCAGTACTTC	NA	NA	TRBV10-3	TRBJ2-7
CASSPVAGGGETQYF	TGTGCCAGCTCACCGGTAGCGGGAGGAGGAGAGACCCAGTACTTC	NA	TRBD2	TRBV18	TRBJ2-5
CASKKAGADNEQFF	TGTGCCAGCAAAAAGGCAGGGGCGGACAATGAGCAGTTCTTC	NA	NA	TRBV18	TRBJ2-1
CATFNGQNTEAFF	TGTGCCACGTTTAACGGACAGAACACTGAAGCTTTCTTT	NA	NA	TRBV28	TRBJ1-1
CASREAGGIDTQYF	TGTGCCAGCAGAGAAGCGGGAGGGATCGATACGCAGTATTTT	NA	TRBD2	TRBV9	TRBJ2-3
CASSYGQGNTDTQYF	TGTGCCAGCAGTTACGGACAGGGCAATACAGATACGCAGTATTTT	NA	TRBD1	TRBV7-2	TRBJ2-3
CASSQSKLLRPRQPQHF	TGCGCCAGCAGTCAATCGAAATTACTCAGGCCCAGGCAGCCCCAGCATTTT	NA	NA	TRBV23-1	TRBJ1-5
CASMQASGRVNEQFF	TGTGCCAGCATGCAGGCTAGCGGGAGAGTTAATGAGCAGTTCTTC	few	TRBD2	TRBV6-6	TRBJ2-1